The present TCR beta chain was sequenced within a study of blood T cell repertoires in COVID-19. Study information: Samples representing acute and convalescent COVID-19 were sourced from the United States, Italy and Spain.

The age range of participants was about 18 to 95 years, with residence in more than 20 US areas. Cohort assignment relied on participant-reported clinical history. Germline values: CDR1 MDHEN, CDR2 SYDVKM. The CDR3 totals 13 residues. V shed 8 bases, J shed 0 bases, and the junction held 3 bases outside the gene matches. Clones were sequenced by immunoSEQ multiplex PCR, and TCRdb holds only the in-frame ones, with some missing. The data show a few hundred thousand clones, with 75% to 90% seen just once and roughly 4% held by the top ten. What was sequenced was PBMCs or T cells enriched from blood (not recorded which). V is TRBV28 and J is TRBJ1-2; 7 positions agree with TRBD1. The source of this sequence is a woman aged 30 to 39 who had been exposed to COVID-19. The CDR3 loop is CASARGPNYGYTF. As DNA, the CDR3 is TGTGCCAGCGCAAGGGGGCCTAACTATGGCTACACCTTC.